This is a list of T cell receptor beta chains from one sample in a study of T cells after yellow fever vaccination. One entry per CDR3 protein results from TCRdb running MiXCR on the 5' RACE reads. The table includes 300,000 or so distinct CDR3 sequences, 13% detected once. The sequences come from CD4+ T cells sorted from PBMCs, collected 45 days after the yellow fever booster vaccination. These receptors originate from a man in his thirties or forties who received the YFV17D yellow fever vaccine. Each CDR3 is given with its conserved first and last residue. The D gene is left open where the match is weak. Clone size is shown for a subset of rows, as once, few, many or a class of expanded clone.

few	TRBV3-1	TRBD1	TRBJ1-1	CASSQGTGAVEAFF	TGTGCCAGCAGCCAAGGGACAGGGGCCGTTGAAGCTTTCTTT
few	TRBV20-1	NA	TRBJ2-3	CSARRGVDTQYF	TGCAGTGCTAGAAGGGGGGTAGATACGCAGTATTTT
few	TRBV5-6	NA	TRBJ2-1	CASSSLGYEQFF	TGTGCCAGCAGCTCGCTAGGGTATGAGCAGTTCTTC
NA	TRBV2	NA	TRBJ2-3	CASSEDLRLGAADTQYF	TGTGCCAGCAGTGAAGATTTGAGACTAGGGGCTGCAGATACGCAGTATTTT
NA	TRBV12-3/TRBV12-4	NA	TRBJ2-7	CASSFLAGTGYEQYF	TGTGCCAGCAGTTTCCTAGCCGGGACCGGGTACGAGCAGTACTTC
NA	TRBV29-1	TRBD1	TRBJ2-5	CSVTGGELFTMETQYF	TGCAGCGTGACAGGGGGCGAACTGTTTACGATGGAGACCCAGTACTTC
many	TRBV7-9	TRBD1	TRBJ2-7	CASSRTGGYEQYF	TGTGCCAGCAGCCGGACAGGGGGCTACGAGCAGTACTTC
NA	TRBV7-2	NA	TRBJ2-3	CASSLDSWRSTQYF	TGTGCCAGCAGCCTGGACTCATGGAGGAGTACGCAGTATTTT
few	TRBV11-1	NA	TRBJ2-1	CASSLVPRGGKSSYNEQFF	TGTGCCAGCAGCTTAGTCCCGAGGGGGGGCAAAAGCTCCTACAATGAGCAGTTCTTC
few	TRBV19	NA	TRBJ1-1	CASIGLKGEAFF	TGTGCCAGTATCGGGTTAAAAGGAGAAGCTTTCTTT
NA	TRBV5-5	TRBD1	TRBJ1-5	CASSWTGRDQPQHF	TGTGCCAGCAGCTGGACAGGGAGGGATCAGCCCCAGCATTTT
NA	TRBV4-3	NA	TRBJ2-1	CASSQGSYNEQFF	TGCGCCAGCAGCCAAGGGTCATATAATGAGCAGTTCTTC
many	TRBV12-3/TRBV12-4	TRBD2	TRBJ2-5	CASEGLAGETQYF	TGTGCCAGCGAGGGCCTAGCGGGAGAGACCCAGTACTTC
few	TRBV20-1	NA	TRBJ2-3	CSARVNGADTQYF	TGCAGTGCTAGGGTTAACGGGGCAGATACGCAGTATTTT
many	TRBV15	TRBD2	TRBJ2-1	CATSRGLAGESEQFF	TGTGCCACCAGCAGGGGACTAGCGGGAGAATCTGAGCAGTTCTTC
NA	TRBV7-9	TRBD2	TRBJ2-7	CASSLNTGGTYEQYF	TGTGCCAGCAGCTTAAATACGGGGGGTACCTACGAGCAGTACTTC
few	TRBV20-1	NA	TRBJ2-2	CSAREGGLLTGELFF	TGCAGTGCTAGAGAGGGAGGCCTCCTCACCGGGGAGCTGTTTTTT
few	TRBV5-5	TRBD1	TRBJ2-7	CASSSRTGYSYEQYF	TGTGCCAGCAGCTCCCGGACAGGTTACTCCTACGAGCAGTACTTC
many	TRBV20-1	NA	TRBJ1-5	CSASSIQPQHF	TGCAGTGCTAGTTCAATTCAGCCCCAGCATTTT
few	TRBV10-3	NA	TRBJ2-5	CAISPGTSAETQYF	TGTGCCATCAGCCCCGGGACTTCGGCGGAGACCCAGTACTTC
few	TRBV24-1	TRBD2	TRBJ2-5	CATSDLKWRENLQETQYF	TGTGCCACCAGTGATTTGAAGTGGCGGGAGAACCTCCAAGAGACCCAGTACTTC
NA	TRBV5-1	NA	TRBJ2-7	CASSLVSRGDYEQYF	TGCGCCAGCAGCTTGGTTAGTCGGGGAGACTACGAGCAGTACTTC
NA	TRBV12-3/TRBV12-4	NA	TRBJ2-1	CAFGPEGGYNEQFF	TGTGCCTTTGGCCCGGAGGGAGGCTACAATGAGCAGTTCTTC
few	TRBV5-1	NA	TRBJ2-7	CASSFGQSSYEQYF	TGCGCCAGCAGCTTCGGGCAGAGCTCCTACGAGCAGTACTTC
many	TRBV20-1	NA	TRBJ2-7	CSAREGYSYEQYF	TGCAGTGCTAGAGAAGGATACTCCTACGAGCAGTACTTC
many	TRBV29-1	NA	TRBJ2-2	CSVGGAGGELFF	TGCAGCGTTGGGGGAGCGGGCGGGGAGCTGTTTTTT
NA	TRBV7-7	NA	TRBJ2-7	CASSEGTGGTYEQYF	TGTGCTAGCAGCGAGGGAACAGGAGGAACCTACGAGCAGTACTTC
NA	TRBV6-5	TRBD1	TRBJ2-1	CASSSGTGILQNEQFF	TGTGCCAGCAGTTCCGGGACAGGGATCCTTCAAAATGAGCAGTTCTTC
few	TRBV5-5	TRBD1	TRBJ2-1	CASSLTGQGFDNEQFF	TGTGCCAGCAGCTTGACTGGACAGGGGTTCGACAATGAGCAGTTCTTC
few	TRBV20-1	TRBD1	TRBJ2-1	CSVPAGTGGGEQFF	TGCAGTGTTCCCGCCGGGACAGGGGGGGGGGAGCAGTTCTTC
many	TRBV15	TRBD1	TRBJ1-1	CATSGKTGSETEAFF	TGTGCCACCAGCGGAAAGACAGGGTCGGAAACTGAAGCTTTCTTT
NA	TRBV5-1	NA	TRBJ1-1	CASSPSGRDTEAFF	TGCGCCAGCAGCCCGAGCGGACGGGACACTGAAGCTTTCTTT
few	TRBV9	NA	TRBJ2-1	CASSVGPDLNYNEQFF	TGTGCCAGCAGCGTAGGTCCTGACCTTAACTACAATGAGCAGTTCTTC
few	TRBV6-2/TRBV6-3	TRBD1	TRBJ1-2	CATKTRGQLLNYGYTF	TGTGCCACCAAAACCCGGGGACAGCTGCTTAACTATGGCTACACCTTC
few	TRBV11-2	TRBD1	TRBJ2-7	CASSLHLGTGYEQYF	TGTGCCAGCAGCCTACACCTAGGGACAGGATACGAGCAGTACTTC
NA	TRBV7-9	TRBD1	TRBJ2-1	CASSPGTGYSSYNEQFF	TGTGCCAGCAGCCCGGGGACAGGGTACTCCTCCTACAATGAGCAGTTCTTC
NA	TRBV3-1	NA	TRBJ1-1	CASSQVGGEAFF	TGTGCCAGCAGCCAAGTAGGCGGTGAAGCTTTCTTT
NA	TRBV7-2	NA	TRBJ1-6	CASSLGGSRNSPLHF	TGTGCCAGCAGCTTAGGTGGCAGTAGAAATTCACCCCTCCACTTT
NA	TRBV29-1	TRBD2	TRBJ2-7	CSVETYGTSGSYEQYF	TGCAGCGTTGAGACATACGGGACTAGCGGGAGTTACGAGCAGTACTTC
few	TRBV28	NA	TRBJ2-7	CASSLAGGPKEQYF	TGTGCCAGCAGTTTAGCTGGGGGGCCGAAAGAGCAGTACTTC
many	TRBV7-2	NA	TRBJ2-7	CASSLPPYEQYF	TGTGCCAGCAGCCTACCTCCCTACGAGCAGTACTTC
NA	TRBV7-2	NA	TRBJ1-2	CASSTDSFYGYTF	TGTGCCAGCAGCACGGACAGCTTTTATGGCTACACCTTC
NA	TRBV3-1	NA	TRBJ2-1	CASSQRGSRPNPFF	TGTGCCAGCAGCCAACGCGGTTCCAGACCCAACCCGTTCTTC
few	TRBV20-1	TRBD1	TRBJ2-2	CSAQKGAVNTGELFF	TGCAGTGCCCAAAAGGGGGCGGTGAACACCGGGGAGCTGTTTTTT
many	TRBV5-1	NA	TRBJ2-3	CASSPQGDTQYF	TGCGCCAGCAGCCCCCAGGGGGATACGCAGTATTTT
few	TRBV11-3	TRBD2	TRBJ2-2	CASSPSGTNTGELFF	TGTGCCAGCAGCCCTAGCGGGACAAACACCGGGGAGCTGTTTTTT
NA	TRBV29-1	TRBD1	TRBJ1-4	CSAMTGGNEKLFF	TGCAGCGCTATGACAGGGGGTAATGAAAAACTGTTTTTT
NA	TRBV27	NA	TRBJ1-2	CASSLSLHLLTGYTF	TGTGCCAGCAGTTTGAGCCTACATCTACTAACTGGCTACACCTTC
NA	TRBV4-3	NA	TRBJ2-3	CASGVATGRPTDTQYF	TGCGCCAGTGGGGTAGCTACCGGAAGACCCACAGATACGCAGTATTTT
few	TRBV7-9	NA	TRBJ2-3	CASSHSIGADTQYF	TGTGCCAGCAGCCATTCTATCGGGGCAGATACGCAGTATTTT